The clone carrying this T cell receptor (beta chain) was detected a few times. No antigen is known for it. The data derive from a study of vaccination and CD4 T cells after COVID-19. Cultured CD4+ T cell DNA was sequenced using the Oncomine TCR Beta short-read assay. MiXCR, applied by TCRdb to the PCR reads, yields one record per CDR3 protein. Among over 11,000 distinct CDR3 sequences listed, around 61% were seen once. Sample treatment: roughly ten-day PBMC culture with coronavirus spike peptide pools or control peptides (ViraFEST assay). Germline values: CDR1 MNHNS, CDR2 SASEGT. V was pared by 6 bases and J by 5 bases, with 8 bases of the junction left unmatched. This CDR3 has 14 amino acids.

The V call is TRBV6-1, the J call TRBJ2-5; TRBD1 matches at 8 bases. The sequenced material came from CD4+ T cells from blood, cultured in vitro. The origin of this receptor is a human donor who had recovered from COVID-19. CDR3 nucleotide sequence: TGTGCCAGCAGCCGAGACAGGGGAGCGGAGACCCAGTACTTC. It codes for CASSRDRGAETQYF.